This T cell receptor beta chain was captured in a study of blood T cell repertoires in COVID-19. The CDR3 length is 19 residues. CDR1 SGDLS and CDR2 YYNGEE come from the germline V gene. V shed 2 bases and J 1 base; nucleotides not matched to a gene: 11. Profiled with immunoSEQ multiplex PCR; TCRdb holds only in-frame clones, not every one. The profile shows 120,000 or so clones, around 83% of them singletons. Sequencing used peripheral blood. This chain connects TRBV9 to TRBJ2-2; the match to TRBD1 covers 10 bases. The sequence came from an elderly man with active or convalescent COVID-19. DNA of the CDR3: TGTGCCAGCAGCGTGCCCCGGGACAGGGGAGCCCTGAACACCGGGGAGCTGTTTTTT. Residues: CASSVPRDRGALNTGELFF.